This TCR beta chain was sequenced during a study of shared clonotypes between healthy human individuals. Study context: There were three CD4 naive, three CD4 memory, two CD8 naive and one CD8 memory plates per donor.

As to this clone: No antigen is known for it.

Study conclusions and caveats: Sequencing depth was predicted to influence how clonotypes are shared among donors. The represented genetic and exposure-history diversity was limited by the small number of donors. Richness estimates generally favored naive over memory subsets.

The germline CDR1 and CDR2 sequences are SGHTA and FQGNSA. The ends lost 0 bases at V and 7 bases at J; junction bases unmatched: 10. The CDR3 has 17 amino acids. Sequencing was performed with immunoSEQ multiplex PCR; in TCRdb, only in-frame clones are kept and a portion is missing. Of more than 2 million clones in the sample, 85% to 95% were seen once. The TCR comes from a man younger than 35 in good health. J is TRBJ2-3 and V is TRBV7-2, with 10 positions matching TRBD2. Sequencing was done on a sample of naive CD4+ T cells sorted from blood. The subset is: CD45RA+ positively selected. The CDR3 is CASSLARAGGPRYTQYF. The CDR3 DNA follows: TGTGCCAGCAGCTTAGCGCGAGCGGGAGGGCCTCGATATACGCAGTATTTT.